This TCR beta chain comes out of a study of shared clonotypes between healthy human individuals. This clone came up once. The CDR3 has 16 amino acids. Germline V CDR1 and CDR2: MGHRA, YSYEKL. Trimming left V 1 base short and J 0 bases short, with 10 bases between. CD45RO-negative, CCR7-positively selected cells formed the naive CD8 fraction, excluding terminally differentiated effector memory CD45RA+ cells. Some clones are missing from TCRdb's copy, which holds only in-frame ones; the method was immunoSEQ multiplex PCR. The profile shows a few hundred thousand clones, around 95% of them singletons. This TCR derives from a woman under 40 in good health. This chain joins TRBV4-1 and TRBJ2-1; tentative D call: TRBD2 (5 bases). Sequencing was done on a sample of naive CD8+ T cells sorted from blood. CDR3 nucleotides: TGCGCCAGCAGCCAAGTCGTGGGGAGCTCCTACAATGAGCAGTTCTTC. Translation: CASSQVVGSSYNEQFF.